This is a list of T cell receptor beta chains from one sample in a study of cytomegalovirus exposure and HLA in healthy donors. The protocol was immunoSEQ multiplex PCR, while the TCRdb copy is restricted to in-frame clones and leaves out a portion. Here the sample spans more than 120,000 clones, roughly 76% being singletons. Material for sequencing was PBMCs. All receptors come from a woman aged 25 to 45 in good health and CMV-seronegative. The CDR3 runs from the conserved cysteine through the conserved F or W. The D gene is left open where the match is weak. Clone size, where shown, is once, few, many, or a class for clones that have expanded.

v_gene: TRBV30
j_gene: TRBJ1-1
len: 12
d_gene: -
abundance: -
CDR3nt: TGTGCCTGGAGTCGTGTGAACACTGAAGCTTTCTTT
CDR3aa: CAWSRVNTEAFF

v_gene: TRBV7-2
j_gene: TRBJ1-2
len: 15
d_gene: TRBD1
abundance: -
CDR3nt: TGTGCCAGCAGCCTGGACAGGGAGGTGATCTATGGCTACACCTTC
CDR3aa: CASSLDREVIYGYTF

v_gene: TRBV7-2
j_gene: TRBJ2-7
len: 15
d_gene: TRBD1
abundance: -
CDR3nt: TGTGCCAGCAGCTTAGGACCAGGGGGCAGGTACGAGCAGTACTTC
CDR3aa: CASSLGPGGRYEQYF

v_gene: TRBV5-1
j_gene: TRBJ1-4
len: 18
d_gene: -
abundance: -
CDR3nt: TGCGCCAGCAGCTCCGGGCAGCCAGGACTTGCAACTAATGAAAAACTGTTTTTT
CDR3aa: CASSSGQPGLATNEKLFF

v_gene: TRBV10-2
j_gene: TRBJ2-4
len: 14
d_gene: TRBD2
abundance: -
CDR3nt: TGCGCCAGCAGTGGCGGGGGAGCCAAAAACATTCAGTACTTC
CDR3aa: CASSGGGAKNIQYF

v_gene: TRBV5-1
j_gene: TRBJ2-4
len: 16
d_gene: TRBD1
abundance: once
CDR3nt: TGCGCCAGCAGCCAGGGGACAGGGGGCGGAAAAAACATTCAGTACTTC
CDR3aa: CASSQGTGGGKNIQYF

v_gene: TRBV18
j_gene: TRBJ1-2
len: 15
d_gene: TRBD1
abundance: -
CDR3nt: TGTGCCAGCTCACCGGGACAGCCCAACAGCTATGGCTACACCTTC
CDR3aa: CASSPGQPNSYGYTF

v_gene: TRBV5-8
j_gene: TRBJ1-3
len: 17
d_gene: -
abundance: -
CDR3nt: TGTGCCAGCAGGACACTTACACAGGGCATCTCTGGAAACACCATATATTTT
CDR3aa: CASRTLTQGISGNTIYF

v_gene: TRBV19
j_gene: TRBJ2-7
len: 15
d_gene: TRBD2
abundance: -
CDR3nt: TGTGCCAGTAGTATAGAAGCCAGCGGGGGCTACGAGCAGTACTTC
CDR3aa: CASSIEASGGYEQYF

v_gene: TRBV30
j_gene: TRBJ1-1
len: 13
d_gene: TRBD1
abundance: few
CDR3nt: TGTGCCTGGAGTCGGACAGGGAGGACTGAAGCTTTCTTT
CDR3aa: CAWSRTGRTEAFF

v_gene: TRBV5-5
j_gene: TRBJ2-7
len: 15
d_gene: TRBD2
abundance: -
CDR3nt: TGTGCCAGCAGCCCCCAGACTAGCGGGAGGAACGAGCAGTACTTC
CDR3aa: CASSPQTSGRNEQYF

v_gene: TRBV18
j_gene: TRBJ1-2
len: 14
d_gene: -
abundance: -
CDR3nt: TGTGCCAGCTCACGTTCCCCAGGGTCGGATGGCTACACCTTC
CDR3aa: CASSRSPGSDGYTF

v_gene: TRBV10-1
j_gene: TRBJ2-3
len: 17
d_gene: TRBD2
abundance: -
CDR3nt: TGCGCCAGCAGTGACCACGAGAAAGGACTAGCGGGGGATACGCAGTATTTT
CDR3aa: CASSDHEKGLAGDTQYF

v_gene: TRBV9
j_gene: TRBJ1-1
len: 14
d_gene: TRBD1
abundance: -
CDR3nt: TGTGCCAGCAGCCCAGGGGGAATCAGCACTGAAGCTTTCTTT
CDR3aa: CASSPGGISTEAFF

v_gene: TRBV4-1
j_gene: TRBJ1-4
len: 15
d_gene: TRBD1
abundance: -
CDR3nt: TGCGCCAGCAGCCAAGGACAGGGATGGGGCGAAAAACTGTTTTTT
CDR3aa: CASSQGQGWGEKLFF

v_gene: TRBV30
j_gene: TRBJ1-2
len: 15
d_gene: TRBD1
abundance: -
CDR3nt: TGTGCCTGGAGTGTACTAAGGACAGGGAGGTATGGCTACACCTTC
CDR3aa: CAWSVLRTGRYGYTF

v_gene: TRBV7-8
j_gene: TRBJ2-3
len: 22
d_gene: TRBD2
abundance: -
CDR3nt: TGTGCCAGCAGCGCCGGGGTGGGTGTAACTAGCGGTCCGGGGCGGGACACAGATACGCAGTATTTT
CDR3aa: CASSAGVGVTSGPGRDTDTQYF

v_gene: TRBV15
j_gene: TRBJ1-1
len: 15
d_gene: TRBD1
abundance: -
CDR3nt: TGTGCCACCAGCGGACAGGGGGCCCAGAACACTGAAGCTTTCTTT
CDR3aa: CATSGQGAQNTEAFF

v_gene: TRBV7-9
j_gene: TRBJ1-2
len: 15
d_gene: TRBD1
abundance: -
CDR3nt: TGTGCCAGCAGCCCTGCAACGACAGGGAGCTATGGCTACACCTTC
CDR3aa: CASSPATTGSYGYTF

v_gene: TRBV6-4
j_gene: TRBJ2-1
len: 15
d_gene: TRBD2
abundance: few
CDR3nt: TGTGCCAGCAGTGAATCGGGGGGGTCCTACAATGAGCAGTTCTTC
CDR3aa: CASSESGGSYNEQFF

v_gene: TRBV18
j_gene: TRBJ2-4
len: 14
d_gene: -
abundance: -
CDR3nt: TGTGCCAGCTCACCGGGGCTCACGTCGAACATTCAGTACTTC
CDR3aa: CASSPGLTSNIQYF

v_gene: TRBV18
j_gene: TRBJ1-5
len: 15
d_gene: -
abundance: -
CDR3nt: TGTGCCAGCTCATCGAGGGGGGGGGACAATCAGCCCCAGCATTTT
CDR3aa: CASSSRGGDNQPQHF

v_gene: TRBV11-2
j_gene: TRBJ2-5
len: 15
d_gene: -
abundance: -
CDR3nt: TGTGCCAGCAGCCCTCGCGCGGGTGTGCAAGAGACCCAGTACTTC
CDR3aa: CASSPRAGVQETQYF

v_gene: TRBV7-9
j_gene: TRBJ1-3
len: 15
d_gene: TRBD1
abundance: -
CDR3nt: TGTGCCAGCAGCGTTACAGGGGGTGGTGGAAACACCATATATTTT
CDR3aa: CASSVTGGGGNTIYF

v_gene: TRBV6-6
j_gene: TRBJ2-7
len: 15
d_gene: TRBD1
abundance: few
CDR3nt: TGTGCCAGCAGTTCGACCGGGACAGGGGTTGTCGAGCAGTACTTC
CDR3aa: CASSSTGTGVVEQYF

v_gene: TRBV12-5
j_gene: TRBJ2-1
len: 13
d_gene: TRBD2
abundance: -
CDR3nt: TGTGCTAGTGGTTTGTTAGCGGGAGGTGAGCAGTTCTTC
CDR3aa: CASGLLAGGEQFF

v_gene: TRBV18
j_gene: TRBJ1-1
len: 14
d_gene: -
abundance: -
CDR3nt: TGTGCCAGCTCCCCTTCCGGTTCCTACACTGAAGCTTTCTTT
CDR3aa: CASSPSGSYTEAFF

v_gene: TRBV19
j_gene: TRBJ1-5
len: 14
d_gene: -
abundance: -
CDR3nt: TGTGCCAGTAGTATTGGAGGATCCAAAGGGCCCCAGCATTTT
CDR3aa: CASSIGGSKGPQHF

v_gene: TRBV19
j_gene: TRBJ2-7
len: 14
d_gene: TRBD1
abundance: -
CDR3nt: TGTGCCAGTAGAGGACAGGCCTCCTCCTACGAGCAGTACTTC
CDR3aa: CASRGQASSYEQYF

v_gene: TRBV7-9
j_gene: TRBJ2-2
len: 15
d_gene: -
abundance: -
CDR3nt: TGTGCCAGCAGCTTAGGCCAGGTGAACACCGGGGAGCTGTTTTTT
CDR3aa: CASSLGQVNTGELFF

v_gene: TRBV7-3
j_gene: TRBJ1-2
len: 13
d_gene: -
abundance: once
CDR3nt: TGTGCCAGCAGCCCAGGGGTAAACTATGGCTACACCTTC
CDR3aa: CASSPGVNYGYTF

v_gene: TRBV28
j_gene: TRBJ2-5
len: 15
d_gene: TRBD2
abundance: once
CDR3nt: TGTGCCAGCAGTTGGTCTAGCGGGACGCACGAGACCCAGTACTTC
CDR3aa: CASSWSSGTHETQYF

v_gene: TRBV11-2
j_gene: TRBJ2-7
len: 14
d_gene: -
abundance: -
CDR3nt: TGTGCCAGCAGTAGACTAGTGGGGCCCTACGAGCAGTACTTC
CDR3aa: CASSRLVGPYEQYF

v_gene: TRBV5-1
j_gene: TRBJ2-3
len: 14
d_gene: -
abundance: -
CDR3nt: TGCGCCAGCAGAGGGGGGGTCCGAATAGATACGCAGTATTTT
CDR3aa: CASRGGVRIDTQYF

v_gene: TRBV2
j_gene: TRBJ2-5
len: 15
d_gene: TRBD2
abundance: once
CDR3nt: TGTGCCAGCAGTGTGGTAGCGGGGGGCCAAGAGACCCAGTACTTC
CDR3aa: CASSVVAGGQETQYF

v_gene: TRBV4-1
j_gene: TRBJ1-2
len: 14
d_gene: -
abundance: few
CDR3nt: TGCGCCAGCAGCCCACAGGTCCAGGGGTATGGCTACACCTTC
CDR3aa: CASSPQVQGYGYTF

v_gene: TRBV7-9
j_gene: TRBJ1-2
len: 17
d_gene: -
abundance: -
CDR3nt: TGTGCCAGCAGCCCTCCGCGAGCGGACAGAGCAAAGTATGGCTACACCTTC
CDR3aa: CASSPPRADRAKYGYTF

v_gene: TRBV28
j_gene: TRBJ2-3
len: 15
d_gene: -
abundance: few
CDR3nt: TGTGCCAGCTCAAACAGGGGGGGCCACACAGATACGCAGTATTTT
CDR3aa: CASSNRGGHTDTQYF

v_gene: TRBV2
j_gene: TRBJ1-3
len: 16
d_gene: TRBD1
abundance: few
CDR3nt: TGTGCCAGCACCCAGACAGGGGCCTTCTCTGGAAACACCATATATTTT
CDR3aa: CASTQTGAFSGNTIYF

v_gene: TRBV19
j_gene: TRBJ2-7
len: 15
d_gene: -
abundance: -
CDR3nt: TGTGCCAGTAGTATAGAACTCCAGGGCTTCTACGAGCAGTACTTC
CDR3aa: CASSIELQGFYEQYF